Listed below are T cell receptor beta chains from one sample, sequenced in a study of T cell responses to AZD1222 COVID-19 vaccine. Data came from immunoSEQ multiplex PCR; TCRdb stores just in-frame clones and leaves some out. The repertoire holds approximately 150,000 clones, with around nine tenths as singletons. The source was peripheral blood, collected 28 days after the second AZD1222 dose. The receptors were gathered from an adult who received the AZD1222 COVID-19 vaccine. Each CDR3 is given with its conserved first and last residue. The order of the fields is clone size, D gene, J gene, V gene, CDR3 protein, CDR3 DNA. D genes are given only for firm matches. A row's size may be missing; if present it is once, few, many or a size class.

. . TRBJ2-1 TRBV4-1 CASSQDPPVAADNEQFF TGCGCCAGCAGCCAAGATCCGCCCGTGGCAGCTGACAATGAGCAGTTCTTC
few . TRBJ2-5 TRBV4-1 CASSQDSPGVETQYF TGCGCCAGCAGCCAAGATTCTCCAGGTGTTGAGACCCAGTACTTC
. . TRBJ1-1 TRBV15 CATYTPGNTEAFF TGTGCCACCTATACACCAGGGAACACTGAAGCTTTCTTT
. TRBD1 TRBJ1-6 TRBV5-6 CASSFRQGGRSPLHF TGTGCCAGCAGCTTCCGACAGGGGGGAAGGTCACCCCTCCACTTT
. . TRBJ2-5 TRBV5-8 CASSLAGVVPLETQYF TGTGCCAGCAGCTTAGCAGGGGTCGTGCCACTCGAGACCCAGTACTTC
. TRBD1 TRBJ2-7 TRBV11-3 CASSRQSDRAGEQYF TGTGCCAGCAGCCGACAGAGCGACAGGGCGGGCGAGCAGTACTTC
. . TRBJ2-7 TRBV11-2 CASSLDVGPFYEQYF TGTGCCAGCAGCTTAGACGTGGGACCCTTCTACGAGCAGTACTTC
. . TRBJ2-5 TRBV25-1 CASSEYSGLPRGTQYF TGTGCCAGCAGTGAATATAGTGGACTGCCGCGAGGGACCCAGTACTTC
. TRBD2 TRBJ2-7 TRBV28 CASSLLGPLADPPTYEQYF TGTGCCAGCAGTTTATTAGGCCCGCTAGCGGACCCACCCACCTACGAGCAGTACTTC
few . TRBJ1-2 TRBV7-2 CASTFFGGDGYTF TGTGCCAGCACCTTTTTCGGGGGCGATGGCTACACCTTC
. TRBD1 TRBJ1-1 TRBV7-2 CASRLRDRVERGHTEAFF TGTGCCAGCAGGCTCCGGGACAGGGTAGAGAGGGGGCACACTGAAGCTTTCTTT
. . TRBJ2-1 TRBV6-2/TRBV6-3 CASSYPEQFF TGTGCCAGCAGTTACCCAGAGCAGTTCTTC
. . TRBJ1-4 TRBV27 CASRWLGRATNEKLFF TGTGCCAGCAGGTGGCTCGGGCGTGCAACTAATGAAAAACTGTTTTTT
. TRBD1 TRBJ1-5 TRBV4-1 CASSQGDSAQPQHF TGCGCCAGCAGCCAGGGGGACAGTGCTCAGCCCCAGCATTTT
. . TRBJ2-2 TRBV9 CASSPLLKLAAMGELFF TGTGCCAGCAGCCCCCTTTTGAAGCTAGCCGCGATGGGGGAGCTGTTTTTT
. . TRBJ1-1 TRBV6-2/TRBV6-3 CASSLTWTVMNTEAFF TGTGCCAGCAGCCTTACCTGGACGGTGATGAACACTGAAGCTTTCTTT
. . TRBJ1-4 TRBV4-2 CASSQGSRGFTNEKLFF TGTGCCAGCAGCCAAGGATCGCGGGGATTCACTAATGAAAAACTGTTTTTT
. . TRBJ2-1 TRBV5-6 CASSDLGGVSGTLGFF TGTGCCAGCAGCGACTTAGGGGGGGTTAGCGGCACTCTGGGGTTCTTC
many . TRBJ1-2 TRBV7-2 CASSTPGSSRGYTF TGTGCCAGCAGCACCCCAGGTTCCTCTCGGGGCTACACCTTC
. . TRBJ2-7 TRBV6-5 CASSPRGSYEQYF TGTGCCAGCAGCCCCAGGGGCTCCTACGAGCAGTACTTC
. TRBD1 TRBJ2-7 TRBV27 CASSLGTGEGEQYF TGTGCCAGCAGTCTCGGGACAGGCGAGGGCGAGCAGTACTTC
. . TRBJ1-1 TRBV7-8 CASSSPLSNTEAFF TGTGCCAGCAGCTCGCCGCTGTCGAACACTGAAGCTTTCTTT
. TRBD2 TRBJ2-7 TRBV18 CASSLAGYSYEQYF TGTGCCAGCTCTCTAGCGGGCTACTCCTACGAGCAGTACTTC
. TRBD1 TRBJ2-5 TRBV29-1 CSVTARGSQETQYF TGCAGCGTCACCGCCAGGGGGAGCCAAGAGACCCAGTACTTC
. . TRBJ1-4 TRBV19 CASSPGHYQTTNEKLFF TGTGCCAGTAGCCCCGGCCACTACCAGACAACTAATGAAAAACTGTTTTTT
. . TRBJ2-7 TRBV24-1 CATSDLAHSGMKSYEQYF TGTGCCACCAGTGATCTAGCACACTCAGGGATGAAATCCTACGAGCAGTACTTC
few . TRBJ2-1 TRBV7-9 CASSSTKSGRTYNEQFF TGTGCCAGCAGCTCAACAAAAAGCGGAAGAACCTACAATGAGCAGTTCTTC
. TRBD2 TRBJ2-7 TRBV11-3 CASSFLAGGSYEQYF TGTGCCAGCAGCTTTCTAGCGGGAGGGTCCTACGAGCAGTACTTC
. . TRBJ1-1 TRBV7-8 CASSSLGGVKGGTEAFF TGTGCCAGCAGCTCCCTGGGGGGGGTCAAAGGGGGCACTGAAGCTTTCTTT
. . TRBJ1-2 TRBV28 CASSLPGAGYGYTF TGTGCCAGCAGCCTCCCCGGGGCAGGCTATGGCTACACCTTC
. . TRBJ1-4 TRBV7-9 CASSVTGFKLFF TGTGCCAGCAGCGTTACGGGTTTTAAACTGTTTTTT
. TRBD1 TRBJ2-7 TRBV6-2/TRBV6-3 CASSLQGDEQYF TGTGCCAGCAGCTTACAGGGGGACGAGCAGTACTTC
. . TRBJ2-1 TRBV2 CASNPFGSPGAEQFF TGTGCCAGCAATCCTTTCGGGTCCCCCGGGGCTGAGCAGTTCTTC
. . TRBJ1-1 TRBV25-1 CASSERSTEAFF TGTGCCAGCAGTGAAAGGTCCACTGAAGCTTTCTTT
. TRBD1 TRBJ1-1 TRBV4-2 CASSLDRDNEAFF TGTGCCAGCAGCCTGGACAGGGATAATGAAGCTTTCTTT
. TRBD2 TRBJ2-5 TRBV7-2 CASSLFVAGQETQYF TGTGCCAGCAGCTTATTCGTAGCGGGGCAAGAGACCCAGTACTTC
. TRBD2 TRBJ2-1 TRBV28 CASMREGMNEQFF TGTGCCAGCATGAGGGAGGGAATGAATGAGCAGTTCTTC
. . TRBJ2-5 TRBV5-1 CASSLGSGSLQTQYF TGCGCCAGCAGCTTGGGCTCTGGGAGCTTGCAGACCCAGTACTTC
. TRBD1 TRBJ1-1 TRBV9 CASSASGTANTEAFF TGTGCCAGCAGCGCATCCGGGACAGCGAACACTGAAGCTTTCTTT
. . TRBJ1-2 TRBV10-3 CAISDQTATVYGYTF TGTGCCATCAGTGATCAGACAGCCACTGTTTATGGCTACACCTTC
. . TRBJ1-6 TRBV6-2/TRBV6-3 CASSSDSFYNSPLHF TGTGCCAGCAGCTCGGACAGTTTCTATAATTCACCCCTCCACTTT
. TRBD1 TRBJ2-7 TRBV6-5 CASRFTGTGNEQYF TGTGCCAGCAGGTTTACCGGGACAGGGAACGAGCAGTACTTC
. . TRBJ1-6 TRBV5-1 CASSLVVRTSSYNSPLHF TGCGCCAGCAGCTTGGTGGTCAGGACCAGCTCCTATAATTCACCCCTCCACTTT
. TRBD2 TRBJ2-3 TRBV18 CASSPPRLAGTDTQYF TGTGCCAGCTCACCACCCCGACTAGCGGGAACAGATACGCAGTATTTT
. . TRBJ1-1 TRBV7-2 CASSLVGEGTEAFF TGTGCCAGCAGCTTAGTAGGGGAGGGCACTGAAGCTTTCTTT
. . TRBJ1-1 TRBV4-1 CASSRTRGTEAFF TGCGCCAGCAGCCGGACCCGGGGCACTGAAGCTTTCTTT
. . TRBJ1-5 TRBV6-5 CASGGIGNQPQHF TGTGCCAGCGGGGGGATTGGCAATCAGCCCCAGCATTTT
. TRBD1 TRBJ1-1 TRBV19 CASSIPFTGQGPVRNTEAFF TGTGCCAGTAGTATACCGTTTACGGGACAGGGACCGGTGCGTAACACTGAAGCTTTCTTT
. . TRBJ1-2 TRBV11-2 CASSLGNGANGYTF TGTGCCAGCAGCTTAGGTAACGGGGCGAATGGCTACACCTTC
. TRBD2 TRBJ2-1 TRBV13 CASSSPGTSGINEQFF TGTGCCAGCAGCTCTCCCGGGACTAGCGGGATCAATGAGCAGTTCTTC
. . TRBJ1-1 TRBV12-5 CASGLVPWGRRTEAFF TGTGCTAGTGGTTTGGTACCGTGGGGCCGCCGCACTGAAGCTTTCTTT
. . TRBJ1-1 TRBV18 CASSPGPGRTNEAFF TGTGCCAGCTCACCGGGGCCCGGTAGGACGAATGAAGCTTTCTTT
. TRBD1 TRBJ2-5 TRBV5-1 CASSMDREIETQYF TGCGCCAGCAGTATGGACAGGGAAATAGAGACCCAGTACTTC
. . TRBJ2-7 TRBV24-1 CATSDPGTSYEQYF TGTGCCACCAGTGATCCCGGGACCTCCTACGAGCAGTACTTC
. . TRBJ2-7 TRBV2 CASTRGYEQYF TGTGCCAGCACCCGGGGTTACGAGCAGTACTTC
once . TRBJ2-4 TRBV24-1 CATSDPGTSKNIQYF TGTGCCACCAGTGATCCAGGGACCTCCAAAAACATTCAGTACTTC
. TRBD1 TRBJ1-1 TRBV4-2 CASSHDSDRANTEAFF TGTGCCAGCAGCCACGACTCGGACAGGGCAAACACTGAAGCTTTCTTT
. TRBD2 TRBJ2-1 TRBV30 CAWESLAGNEQFF TGTGCCTGGGAAAGCCTAGCGGGCAATGAGCAGTTCTTC
. TRBD1 TRBJ2-5 TRBV28 CASSSRIGQARNFNTHHF TGTGCCAGCAGTTCCCGAATAGGACAGGCTCGCAATTTTAATACGCATCACTTC
. TRBD2 TRBJ2-1 TRBV7-9 CASSLASGGREAYNEQFF TGTGCCAGCAGCTTAGCGTCTGGCGGGAGGGAAGCCTACAATGAGCAGTTCTTC